Listed below are T cell receptor beta chains from one sample, sequenced in a study of cytomegalovirus exposure and HLA in healthy donors. TCRdb's copy holds only in-frame clones and misses some; the assay was immunoSEQ multiplex PCR. The sample carries about 270,000 clones, 65% to 85% recorded once. Sequences were obtained from PBMCs. The receptor source for this set is a female donor in good health and CMV-seronegative. Both conserved end residues are part of each CDR3. Clone size is stated in some rows and not others, as once, few, many or a class when expanded.

V	size	J	CDR3
TRBV6-6	-	TRBJ2-3	CASSYSDSGTGGTQYF
TRBV7-9	few	TRBJ1-2	CSSSLGEVHYGYTF
TRBV7-8	-	TRBJ1-1	CASSSGGTEAFF
TRBV9	few	TRBJ2-1	CASSVQLQNEQFF
TRBV7-9	-	TRBJ1-1	CASSLPGSLNTEAFF
TRBV4-2	-	TRBJ1-1	CASSQGTGTMRAFF
TRBV29-1	-	TRBJ2-3	CGVRVTTDTQYF
TRBV2	-	TRBJ2-1	CASSSSSNEQFF
TRBV10-2	-	TRBJ2-7	CASNPGTVHYEQYF
TRBV5-1	few	TRBJ2-1	CASSLIQASSYNEQFF
TRBV6-1	-	TRBJ2-7	CASSEYERGPYF
TRBV4-2	once	TRBJ2-1	CASSQESGSWDEQFF
TRBV10-2	-	TRBJ1-5	CASRTENQPQHF
TRBV2	-	TRBJ2-2	CATRRTPNTGELFF
TRBV11-3	-	TRBJ1-3	CASTPETGGNTIYF
TRBV7-2	-	TRBJ2-1	CASSLEPSLNEQFF
TRBV10-2	-	TRBJ2-7	CASTLNVYEQYF
TRBV9	-	TRBJ2-7	CASSPGTGGGSEQYF
TRBV14	-	TRBJ2-7	CASSQVPGQGSYEQYF
TRBV2	-	TRBJ1-5	CASTGGRFYQPQHF
TRBV5-1	-	TRBJ2-5	CASSWDKYQETQYF
TRBV6-1	-	TRBJ1-3	CASIEGGLGNTIYF
TRBV5-1	-	TRBJ2-7	CASSLAGLGGAAYEQYF
TRBV18	-	TRBJ2-7	CASSKTGGDDQQYF